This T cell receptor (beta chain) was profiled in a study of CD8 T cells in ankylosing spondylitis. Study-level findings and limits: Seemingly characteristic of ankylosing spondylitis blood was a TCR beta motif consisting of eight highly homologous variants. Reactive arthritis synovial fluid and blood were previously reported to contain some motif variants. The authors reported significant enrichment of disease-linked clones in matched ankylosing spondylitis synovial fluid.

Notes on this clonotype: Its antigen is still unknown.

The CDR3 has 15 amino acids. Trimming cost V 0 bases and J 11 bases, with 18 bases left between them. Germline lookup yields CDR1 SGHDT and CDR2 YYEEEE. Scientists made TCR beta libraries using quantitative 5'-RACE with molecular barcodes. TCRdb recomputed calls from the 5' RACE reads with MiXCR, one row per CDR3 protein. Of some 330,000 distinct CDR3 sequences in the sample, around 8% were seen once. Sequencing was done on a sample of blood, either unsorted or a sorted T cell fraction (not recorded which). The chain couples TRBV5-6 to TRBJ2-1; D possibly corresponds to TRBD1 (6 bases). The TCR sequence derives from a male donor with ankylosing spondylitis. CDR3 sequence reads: CASSLGAGDPWKQFF. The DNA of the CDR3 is TGTGCCAGCAGCTTGGGAGCAGGGGACCCATGGAAGCAGTTCTTC.